In this sample, the clone carrying this T cell receptor beta chain turned up once. Profiling relied on immunoSEQ multiplex PCR, and the TCRdb table lists in-frame clones only, not all of them. This table holds over 85,000 clones, approximately 85% found once. The sample comes from a study of blood T cell repertoires in COVID-19. The V end was cut by 4 bases, the J end by 6 bases, with 10 bases between. Per the germline V gene, CDR1 is SGHAT and CDR2 is FQNNGV. This CDR3 region has 12 residues. V gene TRBV11-2 combines with J gene TRBJ2-7; D is possibly TRBD2 (5 bases). Input material: peripheral blood. This sequence originates from a human donor in a cohort sampled during active COVID-19. The CDR3 coding sequence is TGTGCCAGCAGCTCAAACAGCGGCGAGCAGTACTTC. Its translation: CASSSNSGEQYF.